This TCR beta chain was identified in a study of cytomegalovirus exposure and HLA in healthy donors. PCR employed 60 Vbeta and 13 Jbeta primers. Data came from immunoSEQ multiplex PCR; TCRdb stores just in-frame clones and leaves some out. Recorded for this sample: 150,000 to 200,000 clones. The germline CDR1 and CDR2 sequences are SQVTM and ANQGSEA. CDR3 length: 15 amino acids. With V trimmed by 7 bases and J by 0 bases, 8 bases remained unmatched. The chain has TRBV29-1 and TRBJ2-1, with 8 bases matching TRBD2. The source material was PBMCs. This sequence originates from a young woman in good health and CMV-seropositive. Written as DNA, the CDR3 is TGCAGCGCAGCCGGGGGGGTTAGCTCCTACAATGAGCAGTTCTTC. Translating gives CSAAGGVSSYNEQFF.